This passage covers 21 T cell receptor beta chains from one sample sequenced in a study of early T cells in non-severe SARS-CoV-2 infection. TCRdb re-called the 5' RACE reads with MiXCR, one entry per CDR3 protein. Of about 34,000 distinct CDR3 sequences listed, 5.5% to 7.5% are singletons. The sequenced sample was whole blood. These receptors originate from an adult who was a healthcare worker with PCR-confirmed SARS-CoV-2 infection or an uninfected control (not recorded which).

This clonotype showed up just a few times. V usage is TRBV29-1 and J usage is TRBJ1-1, with 7 bases identical to TRBD1. Germline lookup yields CDR1 SQVTM and CDR2 ANQGSEA. The V segment lost 7 bases and the J segment 4 bases; nucleotides outside the gene matches: 9. The CDR3 covers 13 residues. CDR3 residues: CSGKQGIVTEAFF. The CDR3 coding sequence is TGCAGCGGTAAACAGGGGATCGTCACTGAAGCTTTCTTT.

The table lists this clonotype with many counts. V gene TRBV19 combines with J gene TRBJ1-5; D is unclear. V gave up 3 bases and J gave up 0 bases, with 6 bases separating them. Germline CDR1 LNHDA, CDR2 SQIVND (reference sequence). The CDR3 totals 14 residues. The CDR3 protein is CASSIRDSNQPQHF. CDR3 bases: TGTGCCAGTAGTATCCGTGATAGCAATCAGCCCCAGCATTTT. Full variable domain (rest looked up from reference TRBV19 and TRBJ1-5): DGGITQSPKYLFRKEGQNVTLSCEQNLNHDAMYWYRQDPGQGLRLIYYSQIVNDFQKGDIAEGYSVSREKKESFPLTVTSAQKNPTAFYLCASSIRDSNQPQHFGDGTRLSIL.

There are many counts of this clonotype. The chain employs TRBV9 and TRBJ2-5; 9 bases are shared with TRBD2. Germline CDR1 is SGDLS and CDR2 is YYNGEE. Trimming removed 0 bases from V and 5 bases from J; junction bases left unmatched: 8. This CDR3 comprises 16 residues. Written as DNA, the CDR3 is TGTGCCAGCAGCGTAGGTGGCGGGGGGGCGAGGGAGACCCAGTACTTC. Its protein product is CASSVGGGGARETQYF.

Many counts were recorded for this clonotype. The chain combines TRBV5-6 with TRBJ2-7; D remains unclear. Germline V gene data show CDR1 as SGHDT and CDR2 as YYEEEE. The CDR3 contains 12 residues. V shed 0 bases and J shed 5 bases, with 6 bases lying between them. This chain's CDR3 is CASSLEYHEQYF. CDR3 bases: TGTGCCAGCAGCTTGGAGTACCACGAGCAGTACTTC.

This clonotype was detected ten times or more. The chain uses TRBV20-1 and TRBJ1-5; D gene ambiguous. Trimming left V 6 bases short and J 3 bases short, with 12 bases between. The CDR3 is made up of 13 amino acids. CDR1 is DFQATT, CDR2 SNEGSKA, per germline (reference sequence). As DNA, the CDR3 is TGCAGTGCCTTCCGCGGTGACAATCAGCCCCAGCATTTT. Translation: CSAFRGDNQPQHF.

At least ten counts were recorded for this clonotype. The chain recombines TRBV20-1 with TRBJ2-5; 10 nucleotides align to TRBD1. J gave up 0 bases and V 1 base, and 8 bases lay outside the gene matches. Germline-derived CDR1 and CDR2 are DFQATT and SNEGSKA (reference sequence). The CDR3 extends over 17 amino acids. Here the CDR3 DNA reads TGCAGTGCTAGAGGACCCCCGGGACAGGGGTACCAAGAGACCCAGTACTTC. Its protein is CSARGPPGQGYQETQYF.

This clonotype was seen repeatedly, ten times or more. The V and J genes are TRBV4-3 and TRBJ1-2, with a possible D match to TRBD1 (6 bases). V lost 0 bases, J lost 7 bases, and 15 bases lay in between. The CDR3 covers 15 residues. Germline V gene data show CDR1 as LGHNA and CDR2 as YSLEER. The CDR3 sequence is CASSQDRWGAGGYTF. CDR3 in DNA: TGCGCCAGCAGCCAAGACAGGTGGGGGGCCGGTGGCTACACCTTC.

Many counts were recorded for this clonotype. The V call is TRBV6-6, the J call TRBJ2-7; 12 bases align to TRBD1. The CDR3 contains 14 residues. The trim removed 2 bases at V and 5 bases at J, leaving 1 base unmatched. Per the germline V gene, CDR1 is MNHNY and CDR2 is SVGAGI (reference sequence). CDR3 DNA: TGTGCCAGCAGTTACGGGGACAGGGGGCACGAGCAGTACTTC. It codes for CASSYGDRGHEQYF.

This clonotype was seen at least ten times. The rearrangement uses TRBV20-1 and TRBJ2-1; 8 positions agree with TRBD1. This CDR3 is built from 16 residues. V was clipped by 0 bases and J by 1 base; unmatched bases: 5. Germline V gives CDR1 DFQATT, CDR2 SNEGSKA (reference sequence). CDR3 residues: CSARDIRQGSYNEQFF. In DNA form, the CDR3 reads TGCAGTGCTAGAGATATTCGACAGGGGTCCTACAATGAGCAGTTCTTC.

This clonotype was seen ten or more times. This chain joins TRBV11-2 and TRBJ2-1; 11 bases line up with TRBD2. This CDR3 contains 17 residues. Germline V gives CDR1 SGHAT, CDR2 FQNNGV. The V and J ends lost 5 bases and 5 bases, in that order; junction bases with no gene match: 11. The CDR3 DNA reads as TGTGCCAGCAGCCAAAATAGGGGACTAGCGGACCACAATGAGCAGTTCTTC. The encoded protein is CASSQNRGLADHNEQFF.

This clonotype was observed many times. V is TRBV5-4 and J is TRBJ2-2; possible D gene TRBD2, 6 bases. Trimming stripped 5 bases from V and 5 bases from J, with 13 bases between. The CDR3 covers 14 residues. The V gene's germline CDR1 is SGHNT and CDR2 YYREEE (reference sequence). The CDR3 region has the DNA TGTGCCAGCAGAACCGGGAGAGGAACCGGGGAGCTGTTTTTT. Residues: CASRTGRGTGELFF.

Only a few counts were recorded for this clonotype. The gene calls are TRBV7-2 and TRBJ2-7, with D possibly being TRBD1 (5 bases). The CDR3 spans 14 residues. Trimming took off 2 bases at V and 2 bases at J, with 10 bases between the two ends. The germline V gene encodes CDR1 SGHTA and CDR2 FQGNSA. CDR3: CASSLWQGTYEQYF. Here the CDR3 DNA reads TGTGCCAGCAGCTTATGGCAGGGCACCTACGAGCAGTACTTC.

This clonotype occurred a few times. The chain's CDR3 is CASRPGTGRTDTQYF. The CDR3 bases are TGTGCCAGCAGACCCGGGACAGGGCGGACAGATACGCAGTATTTT. The chain links TRBV9 to TRBJ2-3; 9 nucleotides agree with TRBD1. With 5 bases clipped from V and 3 bases from J, the junction kept 7 bases outside the gene matches. The CDR3 loop spans 15 amino acids. Germline CDR1 and CDR2: SGDLS and YYNGEE.

This clonotype was seen a few times. The chain has TRBV28 and TRBJ2-7, with D perhaps being TRBD1 or TRBD2 (6 bases each). This CDR3 region has 16 residues. Germline lookup yields CDR1 MDHEN and CDR2 SYDVKM. Trimming removed 5 bases at V and 0 bases at J, with 17 bases between. The CDR3 nucleotides read TGTGCCAGCAGTCCCCACCTTGGAGGGGGCTCCTACGAGCAGTACTTC. Translation: CASSPHLGGGSYEQYF.

This clonotype was detected many times. The chain combines TRBV28 with TRBJ2-7; D may be TRBD1 (6 bases). Germline CDR1 and CDR2: MDHEN and SYDVKM. Trimming cost V 6 bases and J 6 bases, with 12 bases left between them. The length of the CDR3 is 12 residues. The CDR3 DNA sequence: TGTGCCAGCAGACCGGACAGCCCCGAGCAGTACTTC. This gives the protein CASRPDSPEQYF.

This clonotype was observed a few times. The V and J genes are TRBV5-1 and TRBJ1-1, with 9 positions matching TRBD1. The CDR3 consists of 16 residues. After removal of 2 bases from V and 3 bases from J, the junction contained 8 bases not matched to a gene. Germline lookup yields CDR1 SGHRS and CDR2 YFSETQ. CDR3 region: CASSFLGQGRDTEAFF. The CDR3 DNA sequence: TGCGCCAGCAGCTTCTTGGGACAGGGAAGGGACACTGAAGCTTTCTTT. The full variable domain, rest sourced from reference TRBV5-1 and TRBJ1-1, is KAGVTQTPRYLIKTRGQQVTLSCSPISGHRSVSWYQQTPGQGLQFLFEYFSETQRNKGNFPGRFSGRQFSNSRSEMNVSTLELGDSALYLCASSFLGQGRDTEAFFGQGTRLTVV.

As for this clonotype: A read error is possible here, since a much larger clone lies one base away. The chain links TRBV30 to TRBJ1-2, with 7 bases fitting TRBD1. Looked up from germline, CDR1 is GTSNPN and CDR2 is SVGIG (reference sequence). This CDR3 region has 10 residues. CDR3 in DNA: TGTACCTGGGGGGACAGTGGCTACACCTTC. Its translation: CTWGDSGYTF.

The rearrangement joins TRBV19 to TRBJ1-1; D not resolved. The length of the CDR3 is 15 residues. CDR1 LNHDA and CDR2 SQIVND come from the germline V gene (reference sequence). V shed 2 bases and J shed 0 bases, with 10 bases lying between them. The CDR3 bases are TGTGCCAGTAGTATATCGCCAGGTTTGAACACTGAAGCTTTCTTT. Its protein product is CASSISPGLNTEAFF.

The rearrangement links TRBV29-1 to TRBJ1-1; D gene ambiguous. The V gene's germline CDR1 is SQVTM and CDR2 ANQGSEA. The CDR3 contains 13 residues. V lost 5 bases, J lost 5 bases, and 15 bases lay in between. The CDR3 DNA reads TGCAGCGTTTTGGAGCAGTGGATGACTGAAGCTTTCTTT. Translation: CSVLEQWMTEAFF.

This clonotype was detected many times. J is TRBJ1-2 and V is TRBV7-2; perhaps TRBD1 as D (5 bases). This CDR3 is 14 amino acids long. Germline lookup yields CDR1 SGHTA and CDR2 FQGNSA. The V end lost 4 bases, the J end lost 4 bases, and 13 bases lay between the germline ends. CDR3 in DNA: TGTGCCAGCAGCTCCCTGGGGCGCCGCTATGGCTACACCTTC. Its protein is CASSSLGRRYGYTF.

The genes are TRBV18 and TRBJ2-7, with 10 bases identical to TRBD2. J lost 9 bases, V lost 3 bases, and 8 bases had no gene match. The CDR3 consists of 14 residues. Germline V CDR1 and CDR2: KGHSH, LQKENI. CDR3 coding DNA: TGTGCCAGCTCACCGTCTACTAGCGGGGAAGGGCAGTACTTC. Translated, it gives CASSPSTSGEGQYF. Variable domain in full (rest from reference TRBV18 and TRBJ2-7): NAGVMQNPRHLVRRRGQEARLRCSPMKGHSHVYWYRQLPEEGLKFMVYLQKENIIDESGMPKERFSAEFPKEGPSILRIQQVVRGDSAAYFCASSPSTSGEGQYFGPGTRLTVT.